These 16 T cell receptor beta chains share one sample of origin, sequenced in a study of cytomegalovirus exposure and HLA in healthy donors. The PCR had 60 Vbeta and 13 Jbeta primers. Repertoires were generated with immunoSEQ multiplex PCR, while TCRdb's copy carries only in-frame clones and drops some. The repertoire includes 150,000 to 200,000 clones, approximately 77% of them detected once, and approximately 7% sits in the top ten. The sample was PBMCs. Receptors were obtained from a male donor in good health and CMV-seropositive.

The chain has TRBV27 and TRBJ2-5; the D gene is possibly TRBD1 (6 bases). TRBJ2-7 explains the end of the DNA better; the J call may be wrong. The CDR3 has 14 residues. Germline V gives CDR1 MNHEY, CDR2 SMNVEV (reference sequence). CDR3 bases: TGTGCCAGCAGTACGGGCAGGGGACCCTACGAGCAGTACTTC. Translating gives CASSTGRGPYEQYF.

The chain combines TRBV7-9 with TRBJ2-2; D not certain. This CDR3 is 14 amino acids long. V lost 8 bases and J 6 bases, leaving 16 bases between the germline ends. CDR1 and CDR2 (germline): SEHNR, FQNEAQ (reference sequence). In DNA form, the CDR3 reads TGTGCCAGCCGGCCCCCCACAGTTCCCGGGGAGCTGTTTTTT. It translates to CASRPPTVPGELFF.

The chain links TRBV4-2 to TRBJ2-3, with 8 bases fitting TRBD2. Germline CDR1 reads LGHNA; CDR2 reads YNFKEQ. The CDR3 covers 17 residues. The junction had 7 bases not matched to a gene; V was cut back by 1 base and J by 1 base. As DNA, the CDR3 is TGTGCCAGCAGCCAAGGAAGGTCGCGGGGGGGCACAGATACGCAGTATTTT. It translates to CASSQGRSRGGTDTQYF.

This chain connects TRBV19 to TRBJ1-1; D unclear. This CDR3 spans 15 amino acids. CDR1 is LNHDA, CDR2 SQIVND, per germline (reference sequence). The V and J ends lost 5 bases and 0 bases respectively, with 13 bases between them. Here the CDR3 DNA reads TGTGCCAGTAGTCAGAAAGGGAGCATGAACACTGAAGCTTTCTTT. Protein sequence: CASSQKGSMNTEAFF.

This rearrangement joins TRBV6-5 to TRBJ2-7; 8 bases are a match to TRBD1. J gave up 3 bases and V 6 bases, and 4 bases lay outside the gene matches. CDR1 is MNHEY and CDR2 is SVGAGI in the germline V gene. The CDR3 has 13 amino acids. CDR3 sequence: CASSRDRYYEQYF. In nucleotides, the CDR3 is TGTGCCAGCAGCCGGGACAGGTACTACGAGCAGTACTTC.

The count of this clone is one. The rearrangement links TRBV28 to TRBJ1-2, with TRBD1 as a possible D gene (5 bases). CDR3 length: 13 residues. The germline V and J ends were trimmed by 3 bases and 4 bases, with 9 bases remaining between them. Germline lookup yields CDR1 MDHEN and CDR2 SYDVKM. The CDR3 DNA reads as TGTGCCAGCAGTTTCGGGGGAGGCTATGGCTACACCTTC. This translates into CASSFGGGYGYTF.

V usage is TRBV5-1 and J usage is TRBJ2-1, with 8 bases fitting TRBD2. Germline loops: CDR1 SGHRS, CDR2 YFSETQ. Trimming at V came to 4 bases and at J to 8 bases, leaving 11 bases not matched to a gene. The CDR3 totals 15 residues. CDR3 sequence (DNA): TGCGCCAGCAGCACTCGGGGGGGTACTTGGGATGAGCAGTTCTTC. As protein: CASSTRGGTWDEQFF.

The V gene is TRBV27, the J gene TRBJ2-7, with a tentative D call TRBD2 (7 bases). Germline V lookup: CDR1 MNHEY, CDR2 SMNVEV (reference sequence). The CDR3 runs 15 residues. V lost 6 bases and J 3 bases, leaving 18 bases between the germline ends. The chain's CDR3 is CASSSFSGGGYEQYF. The CDR3 DNA sequence: TGTGCCAGCAGCTCCTTTTCGGGGGGCGGCTACGAGCAGTACTTC.

This clone was observed a handful of times. The chain recombines TRBV27 with TRBJ1-4; no reliable D call. The CDR3 is 13 residues long. V shed 6 bases and J shed 5 bases, with 10 bases lying between them. The germline CDR1 and CDR2 sequences are MNHEY and SMNVEV (reference sequence). CDR3 amino acids: CASRGRSNEKLFF. Here the CDR3 DNA reads TGTGCCAGCAGGGGGAGGTCCAATGAAAAACTGTTTTTT.

This chain links TRBV7-8 with TRBJ1-4; unclear D gene. The CDR3 loop spans 13 amino acids. V lost 3 bases to trimming and J lost 11 bases, with 13 bases between them. Germline CDR1 is SGHVS and CDR2 is FQNEAQ. CDR3 DNA sequence: TGTGCCAGCAGCTTGGGGAGGGAGGTTAAACTGTTTTTT. This gives the protein CASSLGREVKLFF. Combining the CDR3 with reference TRBV7-8 and TRBJ1-4 gives the whole variable domain GAGVSQSPRYKVAKRGQDVALRCDPISGHVSLFWYQQALGQGPEFLTYFQNEAQLDKSGLPSDRFFAERPEGSVSTLKIQRTQQEDSAVYLCASSLGREVKLFFGSGTQLSVL.

This chain joins TRBV7-2 and TRBJ1-2; D may be TRBD1 (6 bases). Deletions cut 2 bases from V and 2 bases from J, with 9 bases between. Germline CDR1 SGHTA, CDR2 FQGNSA. This CDR3 is built from 14 residues. The CDR3 sequence is CASSLQGSNYGYTF. In DNA form, the CDR3 reads TGTGCCAGCAGCTTACAGGGGTCCAACTATGGCTACACCTTC.

This clone appeared a single time. This chain uses TRBV19 with TRBJ2-7; weak D call: TRBD1 (5 bases). The CDR3 is 13 amino acids. V was trimmed by 6 bases and J by 5 bases, leaving 14 bases between them. The germline V gene has CDR1 LNHDA and CDR2 SQIVND (reference sequence). CDR3 sequence reads: CASSRNRYDEQYF. The DNA of the CDR3 is TGTGCCAGTAGCCGGAACAGGTATGACGAGCAGTACTTC.

The chain uses TRBV9 and TRBJ2-5, with D possibly matching TRBD1 (5 bases). The CDR3 spans 16 residues. Germline values: CDR1 SGDLS, CDR2 YYNGEE. Trimming left V 4 bases short and J 2 bases short, with 18 bases between. Written as DNA, the CDR3 is TGTGCCAGCAGCCTCCGGGCCCAGGCAGGGCAAGAGACCCAGTACTTC. It codes for CASSLRAQAGQETQYF.

V gene TRBV4-2 combines with J gene TRBJ1-5; D ambiguous. This CDR3 has 15 amino acids. V lost 4 bases and J 3 bases, leaving 13 bases between the germline ends. Germline V gene data show CDR1 as LGHNA and CDR2 as YNFKEQ. CDR3 residues: CASSLDGVNNQPQHF. The CDR3 DNA reads TGTGCCAGCAGCCTCGACGGGGTGAACAATCAGCCCCAGCATTTT.

This clone has a handful of counts. This chain joins TRBV7-3 and TRBJ1-1, with a tentative D call TRBD1 (5 bases). The CDR3 is made up of 14 amino acids. Trimming stripped 5 bases from V and 1 base from J, with 11 bases between. Germline values: CDR1 SGHTA, CDR2 FQGTGA. Written as DNA, the CDR3 is TGTGCCAGCAGCAAGGGGTTATCGAACACTGAAGCTTTCTTT. Amino acids: CASSKGLSNTEAFF.

The chain has TRBV6-5 and TRBJ1-3, with TRBD1 as a possible D gene (5 bases). The length of the CDR3 is 15 residues. Between the trimmed V and J ends, which lost 2 bases and 2 bases, there was a span of 10 bases. CDR1 and CDR2 from the germline V gene are MNHEY and SVGAGI. The CDR3 loop is CASSYQGDTGNTIYF. The CDR3 region has the DNA TGTGCCAGCAGTTACCAAGGGGATACTGGAAACACCATATATTTT.